This T cell receptor beta chain emerged from a study of T cells in women clearing cervical HPV infection. The wider study: Case blood was drawn a median about 150 days after lesion detection.

Study findings and constraints: Richness differences could reflect unmeasured T-cell content per sample.

Germline CDR1 is SGHTA and CDR2 is FQGTGA. The CDR3 totals 15 residues. The V segment lost 4 bases and the J segment 4 bases; nucleotides outside the gene matches: 5. Method: immunoSEQ multiplex PCR; TCRdb's copy keeps in-frame clones and lacks some. In total, the table holds tens of thousands of clones. About this clone itself: Its antigen is unknown. The read halts 3 residues ahead of the CDR3 end, with the missing end drawn from the germline J gene. In the same sample, other DNA sequences code for this CDR3.

The sequence derives from a woman aged 18 to 75 with a cervical HPV16 infection that either progressed to CIN3+ or cleared (not recorded which). Sequencing was carried out using blood buffy coat. The rearrangement joins TRBV7-3 to TRBJ1-3; 9 positions agree with TRBD1. The CDR3 spells CASSSTGGPGNTIYF. The CDR3 DNA, read in part, is TGTGCCAGCAGCTCCACAGGGGGCCCGGGAAACACC.